The 25 T cell receptor beta chains listed next were all sequenced from one sample in a study of CD8 T cells in ankylosing spondylitis. General study results and limits: Apparently characteristic of ankylosing spondylitis blood was a TCR beta motif (eight highly homologous variants).

No antigens are known for them. TCRdb passed the 5' RACE reads through MiXCR, listing each CDR3 protein once. Found here are hundreds of thousands of distinct CDR3 sequences, approximately 12% of them singletons; the top ten hold roughly 0.51%. The sequencing input was blood, either unsorted or a sorted T cell fraction (not recorded which). The receptors stem from a male donor with ankylosing spondylitis.

The chain carries TRBV7-9 and TRBJ1-4, with 9 positions matching TRBD1. V shed 5 bases, J shed 8 bases, and the junction held 9 bases outside the gene matches. CDR1 and CDR2 (germline): SEHNR, FQNEAQ (reference sequence). The CDR3 is made up of 15 amino acids. CDR3 DNA: TGTGCCAGCAGCCCTTTGGACAGGGGAAGGGAAAAACTGTTTTTT. Translated: CASSPLDRGREKLFF. Based on the CDR3 plus reference TRBV7-9 and TRBJ1-4, the full variable domain is DTGVSQNPRHKITKRGQNVTFRCDPISEHNRLYWYRQTLGQGPEFLTYFQNEAQLEKSRLLSDRFSAERPKGSFSTLEIQRTEQGDSAMYLCASSPLDRGREKLFFGSGTQLSVL.

This clonotype came up a few times. This chain links TRBV15 with TRBJ1-6; D unresolved. With 0 bases removed from V and 7 bases from J, the gap between germline ends came to 10 bases. The CDR3 covers 15 residues. Germline V gene lookup returns CDR1 LNHNV and CDR2 YYDKDF (reference sequence). The DNA for the CDR3 is TGTGCCACCAGCAGAGATCGACCCGGGAATTCACCCCTCCACTTT. Protein: CATSRDRPGNSPLHF.

The sample holds many counts of this clonotype. This rearrangement joins TRBV7-6 to TRBJ2-7, with 7 bases aligning to TRBD1. The CDR3 contains 13 residues. Losses at the gene ends were 5 bases for V and 6 bases for J; bases not matched to a gene: 7. Germline V gives CDR1 SGHVS, CDR2 FNYEAQ. The CDR3 bases are TGTGCCAGCAGCATATCTCGACAGGGCGAGCAGTACTTC. Translating gives CASSISRQGEQYF.

The chain has TRBV28 and TRBJ1-2, with a weak D call TRBD1 (6 bases). The germline V gene has CDR1 MDHEN and CDR2 SYDVKM. The V end was cut by 7 bases, the J end by 5 bases, with 17 bases between. This CDR3 region has 14 residues. The CDR3 here is CASTFPGELYGYTF. In nucleotides, the CDR3 is TGTGCCAGCACCTTCCCAGGGGAGTTATATGGCTACACCTTC.

The V gene is TRBV29-1, the J gene TRBJ1-2; 7 positions match TRBD1. Trimming at V came to 6 bases and at J to 2 bases, leaving 3 bases not matched to a gene. Germline V gene sequence: CDR1 SQVTM, CDR2 ANQGSEA. CDR3 length: 12 residues. CDR3 sequence reads: CSVTTGNYGYTF. The CDR3 region has the DNA TGCAGCGTAACGACAGGGAACTATGGCTACACCTTC. The full variable domain, in which reference TRBV29-1 and TRBJ1-2 provide the parts outside the CDR3, is SAVISQKPSRDICQRGTSLTIQCQVDSQVTMMFWYRQQPGQSLTLIATANQGSEATYESGFVIDKFPISRPNLTFSTLTVSNMSPEDSSIYLCSVTTGNYGYTFGSGTRLTVV.

This clonotype came up a few times. CDR3 coding DNA: TGTGCCAGCAGCCGCACCACCGGGACTAGCGGGAGTATCTACGAGCAGTACTTC. The encoded protein is CASSRTTGTSGSIYEQYF. The chain carries TRBV11-2 and TRBJ2-7; TRBD2 agrees at 14 bases. Trimming removed 5 bases from V and 3 bases from J; junction bases left unmatched: 12. The germline V gene has CDR1 SGHAT and CDR2 FQNNGV. The CDR3 runs to 18 residues.

The chain combines TRBV7-2 with TRBJ1-5; TRBD1 agrees at 10 bases. Per germline, CDR1 SGHTA and CDR2 FQGNSA. V shed 2 bases and J 4 bases; nucleotides not matched to a gene: 5. The CDR3 spans 16 residues. CDR3 nucleotides: TGTGCCAGCAGCTTACTCGGGACAGGGGAGAATCAGCCCCAGCATTTT. Encoded protein: CASSLLGTGENQPQHF.

The CDR3 region has the DNA TGTGCCAGCAGTTTGCAGGAGGGGCACACTGAAGCTTTCTTT. This gives the protein CASSLQEGHTEAFF. The chain carries TRBV6-5 and TRBJ1-1, with D perhaps matching TRBD1 (5 bases). The CDR3 is 14 amino acids. Trimming took 4 bases from V and 3 from J, leaving 12 bases between them. Germline V gene sequence: CDR1 MNHEY, CDR2 SVGAGI.

This clonotype was recorded at least ten times. The V call is TRBV5-1, the J call TRBJ2-3; 10 bases match TRBD2. Per germline, CDR1 SGHRS and CDR2 YFSETQ. The V segment lost 4 bases and the J segment 7 bases; nucleotides outside the gene matches: 12. The CDR3 contains 16 residues. Here the CDR3 DNA reads TGCGCCAGCAGCCCTTTAGCGGGGGGACTCTCGAATACGCAGTATTTT. Protein sequence: CASSPLAGGLSNTQYF.

This clonotype was recorded many times. The chain combines TRBV20-1 with TRBJ1-5; perhaps TRBD1 as D (5 bases). Per germline, CDR1 DFQATT and CDR2 SNEGSKA (reference sequence). The V and J ends lost 5 bases and 6 bases respectively, with 14 bases between them. The CDR3 contains 13 residues. The CDR3: CSARGLQGQPQHF. The CDR3 DNA reads TGCAGTGCTCGCGGACTGCAGGGTCAGCCCCAGCATTTT.

The chain has TRBV20-1 and TRBJ1-5, with D tentatively TRBD1 (5 bases). Per germline, CDR1 DFQATT and CDR2 SNEGSKA (reference sequence). V shed 6 bases and J shed 4 bases, with 19 bases lying between them. This CDR3 region has 15 residues. CDR3 region: CSARGRHLPNQPQHF. The CDR3 nucleotides read TGCAGTGCGCGGGGCCGTCACCTACCTAATCAGCCCCAGCATTTT.

The chain employs TRBV18 and TRBJ2-3; D perhaps matches TRBD1 (6 bases). The CDR3 is 15 amino acids. Looked up from germline, CDR1 is KGHSH and CDR2 is LQKENI. V was trimmed by 3 bases and J by 4 bases, leaving 14 bases between them. This CDR3 reads CASSPTGKRPDTQYF. In DNA form, the CDR3 reads TGTGCCAGCTCACCCACAGGGAAGCGTCCAGATACGCAGTATTTT.

This clonotype was counted only a few times. The germline gene is not matched at one end of the junction; a read error may be the cause. The chain uses TRBV6-1 and TRBJ2-5; maybe TRBD1 (6 bases). This CDR3 spans 14 amino acids. Germline loops: CDR1 MNHNS, CDR2 SASEGT. CDR3 sequence: CASTPAGAQETQYF. CDR3 DNA sequence: TGTGCGAGCACTCCCGCAGGGGCGCAAGAGACCCAGTACTTC.

This clonotype was seen a handful of times. The J gene is TRBJ2-7, the V gene TRBV20-1; 11 nucleotides line up with TRBD2. J gave up 4 bases and V 6 bases, and 5 bases lay outside the gene matches. The CDR3 is 13 residues long. Germline lookup yields CDR1 DFQATT and CDR2 SNEGSKA (reference sequence). CDR3 bases: TGCAGTGCACCGGGACTAGCGGATTACGAGCAGTACTTC. Amino acids: CSAPGLADYEQYF.

In this sample, this clonotype turned up a few times. The chain uses TRBV11-3 and TRBJ2-1; maybe TRBD2 (5 bases). V shed 5 bases and J shed 6 bases, with 17 bases lying between them. Germline V CDR1 and CDR2: SGHNT, YENEEA. CDR3 length equals 15 residues. In DNA form, the CDR3 reads TGTGCCAGCAGCCCCGCTTGGAGCGGTGTCAATGAGCAGTTCTTC. Amino acids: CASSPAWSGVNEQFF.

There are many counts of this clonotype. The rearrangement joins TRBV7-8 to TRBJ1-3; the D gene is possibly TRBD1 (5 bases). V dropped 3 bases and J dropped 0 bases, with 9 bases sitting between them. Germline V gene lookup returns CDR1 SGHVS and CDR2 FQNEAQ. The length of the CDR3 is 15 residues. CDR3 in amino acids: CASSFGQGSGNTIYF. The CDR3 DNA reads as TGTGCCAGCAGCTTCGGGCAGGGCTCTGGAAACACCATATATTTT.

CDR3 coding DNA: TGCAGTGCCAGTTCGGGGTATGGCTACACCTTC. It encodes CSASSGYGYTF. The rearrangement uses TRBV20-1 and TRBJ1-2; D remains ambiguous. There are 11 residues in the CDR3. Trimming shortened V by 6 bases and J by 5 bases, and 10 bases separated the two germline ends. The germline V gene encodes CDR1 DFQATT and CDR2 SNEGSKA (reference sequence).

This clonotype showed up just a few times. The rearrangement uses TRBV28 and TRBJ1-1; D perhaps matches TRBD1 (5 bases). Germline CDR1 and CDR2: MDHEN and SYDVKM. There are 14 residues in the CDR3. Between the trimmed V and J ends, which lost 1 base and 11 bases, there was a span of 17 bases. CDR3 nucleotides: TGTGCCAGCAGTTTATTTGGATCGGGGGGAAATGCTTTCTTT. This translates into CASSLFGSGGNAFF.

This chain links TRBV5-1 with TRBJ1-1, with D unresolved. Trimming removed 4 bases from V and 9 bases from J, with 19 bases in between. This CDR3 has 14 amino acids. Looked up from germline, CDR1 is SGHRS and CDR2 is YFSETQ. In nucleotides, the CDR3 is TGCGCCAGCAGCATGGCCCTCCCGGACCCGAAAGCTTTCTTT. It is translated as CASSMALPDPKAFF.

This clonotype was seen only a few times. The chain joins TRBV5-1 to TRBJ2-7, with 13 bases that match TRBD2. Germline CDR1 is SGHRS and CDR2 is YFSETQ. This CDR3 has 15 residues. Trimming took 4 bases from V and 5 from J; bases not matched to a gene: 6. The CDR3 loop is CASSPGTSGINEQYF. DNA for the CDR3: TGCGCCAGCAGCCCGGGGACTAGCGGGATCAACGAGCAGTACTTC.

As to this clonotype: One end of the junction fails to match germline, which may point to a read error. This chain connects TRBV20-1 to TRBJ2-3; 7 bases align to TRBD1. The CDR3 is 15 amino acids. Germline-derived CDR1 and CDR2 are DFQATT and SNEGSKA (reference sequence). The CDR3 DNA sequence: TGCAGTGCTGGAGACAGGGTGTCTAGCACAGATACGCAGTATTTT. Translation: CSAGDRVSSTDTQYF.

V and J are TRBV5-5 and TRBJ1-1; D not resolved. Germline lookup yields CDR1 SGHKS and CDR2 YYEKEE (reference sequence). CDR3 length: 13 amino acids. V lost 5 bases to trimming and J lost 10 bases, with 18 bases between them. CDR3: CASRFSVAAGAFF. In nucleotides, the CDR3 is TGTGCCAGCAGATTTTCGGTTGCGGCCGGAGCTTTCTTT.

The J gene is TRBJ1-1, the V gene TRBV7-2; possibly TRBD1 for D (5 bases). Trimming shortened V by 5 bases and J by 1 base, and 14 bases separated the two germline ends. Germline V gives CDR1 SGHTA, CDR2 FQGNSA. This CDR3 spans 15 amino acids. The CDR3 spells CASSHQDGGNTEAFF. The CDR3 DNA reads TGTGCCAGCAGCCATCAGGACGGGGGGAACACTGAAGCTTTCTTT.

This clonotype was seen only a few times. The rearrangement links TRBV4-1 to TRBJ1-2; 7 nucleotides match TRBD1. This CDR3 is built from 15 residues. CDR1 is MGHRA and CDR2 is YSYEKL in the germline V gene. V gave up 4 bases and J gave up 3 bases; unmatched junction bases: 8. The CDR3 spells CASSPAGTDYYGYTF. The CDR3 nucleotides are TGCGCCAGCAGCCCAGCCGGGACAGATTACTATGGCTACACCTTC.

The rearrangement links TRBV4-2 to TRBJ1-1, with 9 bases that match TRBD1. Trimming removed 0 bases from V and 2 bases from J; junction bases left unmatched: 10. CDR3 length equals 18 residues. In germline, CDR1 is LGHNA, CDR2 YNFKEQ. The CDR3 DNA reads as TGTGCCAGCAGCCAAGACTTCACAGGGGGCGCAGGAAACACTGAAGCTTTCTTT. It is translated as CASSQDFTGGAGNTEAFF.